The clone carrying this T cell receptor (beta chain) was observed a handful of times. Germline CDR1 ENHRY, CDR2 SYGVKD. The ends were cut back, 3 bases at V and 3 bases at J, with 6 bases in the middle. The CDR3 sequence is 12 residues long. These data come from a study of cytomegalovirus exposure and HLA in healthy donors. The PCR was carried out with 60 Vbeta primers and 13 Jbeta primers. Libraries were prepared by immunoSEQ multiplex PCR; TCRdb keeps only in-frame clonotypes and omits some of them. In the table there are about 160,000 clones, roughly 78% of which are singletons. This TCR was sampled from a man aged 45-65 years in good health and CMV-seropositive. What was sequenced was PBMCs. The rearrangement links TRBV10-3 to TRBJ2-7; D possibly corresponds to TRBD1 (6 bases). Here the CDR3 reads CAISDRGYEQYF. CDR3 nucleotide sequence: TGTGCCATCAGTGACAGGGGCTACGAGCAGTACTTC.